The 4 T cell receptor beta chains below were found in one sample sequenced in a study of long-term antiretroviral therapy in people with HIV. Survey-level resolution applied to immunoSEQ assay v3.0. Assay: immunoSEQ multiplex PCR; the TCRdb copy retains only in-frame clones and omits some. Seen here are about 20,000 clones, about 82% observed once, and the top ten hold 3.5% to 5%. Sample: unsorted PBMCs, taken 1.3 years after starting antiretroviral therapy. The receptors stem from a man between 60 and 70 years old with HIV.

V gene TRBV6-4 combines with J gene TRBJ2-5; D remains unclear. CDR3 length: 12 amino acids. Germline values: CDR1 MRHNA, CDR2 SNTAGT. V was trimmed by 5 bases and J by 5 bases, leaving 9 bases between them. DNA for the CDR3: TGTGCCAGCAGTCCCTTCCAGGAGACCCAGTACTTC. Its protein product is CASSPFQETQYF.

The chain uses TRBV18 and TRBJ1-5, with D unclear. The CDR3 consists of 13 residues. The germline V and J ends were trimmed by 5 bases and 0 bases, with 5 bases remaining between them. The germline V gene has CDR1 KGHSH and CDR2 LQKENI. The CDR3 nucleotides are TGTGCCAGCTCAGATGATAGCAATCAGCCCCAGCATTTT. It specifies CASSDDSNQPQHF.

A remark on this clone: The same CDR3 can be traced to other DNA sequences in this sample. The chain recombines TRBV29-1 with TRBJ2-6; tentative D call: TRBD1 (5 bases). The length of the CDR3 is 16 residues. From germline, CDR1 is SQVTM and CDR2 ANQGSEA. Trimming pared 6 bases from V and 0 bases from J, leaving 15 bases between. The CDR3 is CSVGQGARSGANVLTF. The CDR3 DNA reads TGCAGCGTCGGGCAGGGCGCCCGCTCTGGGGCCAACGTCCTGACTTTC.

Here the CDR3 DNA reads TGTGCCAGCAGCCCCTGGGGGTCCTACGAGCAGTACTTC. This translates into CASSPWGSYEQYF. The chain recombines TRBV5-4 with TRBJ2-7, with D perhaps matching TRBD1 or TRBD2 (5 bases each). Trimming removed 4 bases from V and 1 base from J, with 9 bases in between. In germline, CDR1 is SGHNT, CDR2 YYREEE (reference sequence). The CDR3 extends over 13 amino acids.